One TCR beta chain is described in this entry. This clonotype was seen a handful of times. The target of this receptor is not known. No qualities accompany the bases; no much larger clone lies one base away. Trimming accounts for 6 bases at V and 4 bases at J, while the number of junction bases matched to no gene is 8. Via the germline V gene, CDR1 is MGHDK and CDR2 SYGVNS. Spanning cysteine to phenylalanine, the CDR3 consists of 17 amino acids. Only the CDR3 part of the read is kept: 51 bases, read in frame from the first base. The library was produced with RT-PCR. Sequencer: NextSeq 550. TCRdb reanalyzed the raw reads on its own, using fastp at Q25 for trimming and MiXCR for clone calling, and kept in-frame beta chains. Each record represents a unique CDR3 protein, reported with the most common genes and DNA among its rows. For this sample there are some 150,000 distinct CDR3 sequences; about 36% appear just once. The ten largest make up less than 60% of the sample.

This sample was included in a study of patients and donors after allogeneic stem cell transplantation (TCRdb year 2020). The TCR sequence derives from a human donor who was either an allogeneic HSCT recipient or a stem cell or donor lymphocyte infusion donor (not recorded which). It is not recorded whose cells these are; they may come from a transplant donor. Recombination linked TRBV25-1 to TRBJ2-5, with 16 junctional bases fitting TRBD2. The sample taken for sequencing was blood, either unsorted or a sorted T cell fraction (not recorded which). The bases are TGTGCCAGCAGCACGGGGACTAGCGGGGGGGCTTCAGAGACCCAGTACTTC. Its amino acids are CASSTGTSGGASETQYF.